This is a list of T cell receptor beta chains from one sample in a study of identical twins. TCRdb re-derived calls from the 5' RACE reads in MiXCR, one entry per CDR3 protein. The sample shows 450,000 to 500,000 distinct CDR3 sequences, 13% to 15% of them seen only once. These data were likewise used in another study, on yellow fever vaccine responses in identical twins.

Input material: CD4+ T cells sorted from blood. These receptor sequences come from a woman aged 18-29 years in good health. Both conserved end residues are part of each CDR3. A D gene is named only where the DNA matches it firmly. Rows give clone size only sometimes, using once, few, many, or a class for an expanded clone.

TRBD1,.,TRBV5-1,TRBJ1-2,TGCGCCAGCAGCTTGGCCTTACTAGGACAGGACTATGGCTACACCTTC,CASSLALLGQDYGYTF
.,.,TRBV28,TRBJ2-4,TGTGCCAGCAGTTTAGATGGACAGAGAATCGGAAACATTCAGTACTTC,CASSLDGQRIGNIQYF
TRBD2,.,TRBV27,TRBJ2-3,TGTGCCAGCGGGAGCGGGAGGGAATTCTCGACAGATACGCAGTATTTT,CASGSGREFSTDTQYF
.,.,TRBV6-1,TRBJ2-6,TGTGCCAGCAGTGAATCCCCTCTCATGGGGGGGGCGCACGGGGCCAACGTCCTGACTTTC,CASSESPLMGGAHGANVLTF
.,once,TRBV20-1,TRBJ2-7,TGCAGTGCTAGGGCCCGGGACCGAACCTACGAGCAGTACTTC,CSARARDRTYEQYF
.,.,TRBV12-3/TRBV12-4,TRBJ1-6,TGTGCCAGCAGCCCGGACGGATATAATTCACCCCTCCACTTT,CASSPDGYNSPLHF
TRBD2,.,TRBV20-1,TRBJ2-2,TGCAGTGCTCGGACTAGCGGGACGACCGGGGAGCTGTTTTTT,CSARTSGTTGELFF
.,few,TRBV20-1,TRBJ2-5,TGCAGTGCTAGTTATGAGACCCAGTACTTC,CSASYETQYF
TRBD1,.,TRBV28,TRBJ1-5,TGTGCCAGCAGTTTACTGGGACAGGGAGAGGGCAATCAGCCCCAGCATTTT,CASSLLGQGEGNQPQHF
TRBD2,few,TRBV20-1,TRBJ2-3,TGCAGTGCTAGCTCTCTACTAGCGGGGTCAGATACGCAGTATTTT,CSASSLLAGSDTQYF
.,.,TRBV11-2,TRBJ2-5,TGTGCCAGCAGCCAGGACAGCCTCCAAGAGACCCAGTACTTC,CASSQDSLQETQYF
.,.,TRBV7-9,TRBJ2-3,TGTGCCAGCAGCTTAGGGGTCGGAGGTGGCACAGATACGCAGTATTTT,CASSLGVGGGTDTQYF
TRBD2,.,TRBV29-1,TRBJ2-3,TGCAGCCTTACCGGGACTAGCGGATTCCTACCCACAGATACGCAGTATTTT,CSLTGTSGFLPTDTQYF
TRBD1,few,TRBV25-1,TRBJ2-7,TGTGCCAGCATGGGACAGAACTACGAGCAGTACTTC,CASMGQNYEQYF
TRBD2,few,TRBV9,TRBJ2-3,TGTGCCAGCAGCGTAGGTGGTACTAGCGGATACACAGATACGCAGTATTTT,CASSVGGTSGYTDTQYF
TRBD1,few,TRBV20-1,TRBJ2-2,TGCAGTGCTAGAAACGGACAGGAGTACACCGGGGAGCTGTTTTTT,CSARNGQEYTGELFF
.,many,TRBV5-1,TRBJ2-5,TGCGCCAGCAGCTTGGTCAGTGAGGGGCAAGAGACCCAGTACTTC,CASSLVSEGQETQYF
.,.,TRBV11-2,TRBJ2-2,TGTGCCAGCAGCCGTTCGAGCAGGCGGGAGGAGCTGTTTTTT,CASSRSSRREELFF
.,many,TRBV28,TRBJ2-3,TGTGCCAGCAGTCAGCCTAACACAGATACGCAGTATTTT,CASSQPNTDTQYF
TRBD2,few,TRBV3-1,TRBJ2-1,TGTGCCAGCAGCCAAGATAAGCTAGCGGGGGTATATGATGAGCAGTTCTTC,CASSQDKLAGVYDEQFF
TRBD1,few,TRBV5-5,TRBJ2-7,TGTGCCAGCAGCTTGAGACAGGGGGTCTCCTACGAGCAGTACTTC,CASSLRQGVSYEQYF
.,.,TRBV19,TRBJ2-7,TGTGCCAGTAGTAATGTCGGCTACGAGCAGTACTTC,CASSNVGYEQYF
.,few,TRBV20-1,TRBJ2-3,TGCAGTGCTAGAGTCTGGCTGCCGGCGGATACGCAGTATTTT,CSARVWLPADTQYF
.,.,TRBV7-2,TRBJ1-6,TGTGCCAGCAGCCCGGGGGGTAATTCACCCCTCCACTTT,CASSPGGNSPLHF
TRBD2,few,TRBV24-1,TRBJ2-1,TGTGCCACCAGTGATTTGTACCAGGCGTCGGGGGGGTTGGATGAGCAGTTCTTC,CATSDLYQASGGLDEQFF
.,.,TRBV7-2,TRBJ2-3,TGTGCCAGCAGCTTAGTGCCGAGTCCTAAGTATTTT,CASSLVPSPKYF
TRBD1,.,TRBV12-3/TRBV12-4,TRBJ2-1,TGTGCCAGCAGGGACAGGGGGGTGCAGTTCTTC,CASRDRGVQFF
.,few,TRBV29-1,TRBJ1-1,TGCAGCGGGACTGTTAGGACCCAGAACACTGAAGCTTTCTTT,CSGTVRTQNTEAFF